One sample yielded the 2 T cell receptor beta chains listed below, sequenced in a study of T cells in Graves' hyperthyroidism and ophthalmopathy. Authors of the study amplified TCR beta CDR3 regions from RNA transcripts. Primed by the HTBI set, a first-round RT-PCR was run on the TCR CDR3. TCRdb analysed the multiplex PCR reads with MiXCR anew, one entry per CDR3 protein. The table includes 540,000 or so distinct CDR3 sequences, about 45% detected once. The sequencing input was peripheral blood or thyroid tissue (not recorded which). These receptors were obtained from an adult woman with Graves' disease, either hyperthyroidism or ophthalmopathy (not recorded which).

This chain links TRBV7-9 with TRBJ2-7, with D possibly matching TRBD2 (7 bases). The CDR3 contains 17 residues. V was shortened by 1 base and J by 9 bases, with 25 bases between the two germline ends. Germline V gene sequence: CDR1 SEHNR, CDR2 FQNEAQ (reference sequence). CDR3 sequence: CASSLGFGRLAEGGQYF. As DNA, the CDR3 is TGTGCCAGCAGCTTAGGATTCGGCAGGCTAGCGGAAGGGGGGCAGTACTTC.

Turning to this clonotype: A much larger clone sits a single nucleotide away, making a read error possible. No conserved phenylalanine or tryptophan is present at the end of the CDR3, so a read error is the likely explanation. V and J are TRBV5-1 and TRBJ2-7; either TRBD1 or TRBD2 may supply D (6 bases each). From germline, CDR1 is SGHRS and CDR2 YFSETQ. This CDR3 has 14 amino acids. The V end was cut by 4 bases, the J end by 3 bases, with 14 bases between. Here the CDR3 DNA reads TGCGCCAGCAGCGACTTAAAGGGGGGCTACGAGCAGTACTCC. This gives the protein CASSDLKGGYEQYS.